These 10 T cell receptor beta chains were all obtained from the same sample, sequenced in a study of tumor and adjacent non-tumor tissue in lung cancer. TCRbeta libraries were built with three rounds of nested PCR, modified from ARM-PCR. Each CDR3 protein gets one entry after TCRdb re-called the multiplex PCR reads with MiXCR. The table lists roughly 45,000 distinct CDR3 sequences, over 55% of them singletons, with 45% in the top ten. This sample's RNA came from whole unsorted tissue. Distant lung tissue was collected more than 3 cm away from the tumor edge. Sequencing input: distant non-tumor lung tissue. The receptors derive from a man aged 45-65 years with non-small cell lung cancer.

In regard to this clonotype: One junction end disagrees with the germline gene, perhaps due to a read error. This chain connects TRBV11-2 to TRBJ2-3; D call uncertain. The germline CDR1 and CDR2 sequences are SGHAT and FQNNGV. The CDR3 is 12 residues long. CDR3 sequence reads: CASSQTTDMQYF. For the CDR3, the DNA is TGTGCCAGTAGCCAAACCACAGATATGCAGTATTTT.

In the case of this clonotype: Germline is not matched at one junction end, which may reflect a read error. The gene calls are TRBV28 and TRBJ2-7; D remains unclear. The CDR3 runs 12 residues. Germline V gene sequence: CDR1 MDHEN, CDR2 SYDVKM. The CDR3 DNA reads as TGTGCCAGCAGTGCCGTAGGGAACGAGCAGTGCTTC. The encoded protein is CASSAVGNEQCF.

With respect to this clonotype: This clone may be a read error of a much larger clone one base away. This rearrangement joins TRBV13 to TRBJ1-1; 9 nucleotides align to TRBD1. The CDR3 has 15 residues. Germline V gene data show CDR1 as PRHDT and CDR2 as FYEKMQ (reference sequence). The V segment lost 3 bases and the J segment 11 bases; nucleotides outside the gene matches: 13. CDR3 in DNA: TGTGCCAGCAGCTTCTCCGCGACAGGGGGACCGGGTGCTTTCTTT. Residues: CASSFSATGGPGAFF.

Turning to this clonotype: Since a much larger clone is just one base distant, this may be a read error. The rearrangement uses TRBV6-6 and TRBJ2-3, with 9 bases aligning to TRBD2. This CDR3 spans 16 amino acids. Germline values: CDR1 MNHNY, CDR2 SVGAGI (reference sequence). The CDR3 region is CVSSKTSGSFTDTQYF. Written as DNA, the CDR3 is TGTGTCAGCAGTAAGACTAGCGGCTCCTTTACAGATACGCAGTATTTT.

The rearrangement joins TRBV30 to TRBJ1-5, with 9 bases fitting TRBD1. J was trimmed by 5 bases and V by 5 bases; bases with no gene match: 10. Germline CDR1 reads GTSNPN; CDR2 reads SVGIG (reference sequence). CDR3 length: 15 residues. The CDR3 region has the DNA TGTGCCTGGGAAGAGGGACAGGGTGAACATCAGCCCCAGCATTTT. It translates to CAWEEGQGEHQPQHF.

By frequency in the sample, this clonotype is medium-sized (0.01 to 0.1%). The rearrangement links TRBV4-2 to TRBJ2-1; 10 nucleotides match TRBD1. The CDR3 length is 17 residues. Germline loops: CDR1 LGHNA, CDR2 YNFKEQ. J gave up 3 bases and V 3 bases, and 8 bases lay outside the gene matches. CDR3 in amino acids: CASSHSLRDRGYNEQFF. CDR3 coding DNA: TGTGCCAGCAGCCACAGCCTCCGGGACAGGGGCTACAATGAGCAGTTCTTC.

About this clonotype itself: A read error may produce the germline difference seen at one junction end. The J gene is TRBJ2-1, the V gene TRBV14; D is unclear. This CDR3 has 11 amino acids. Per the germline V gene, CDR1 is SGHDN and CDR2 is FVKESK. The CDR3 DNA sequence: TGTACCAGCAGCCAGAACAATGAGCAGCTCTTC. Translation gives CTSSQNNEQLF.

This clonotype was detected once. The CDR3 does not close with the conserved phenylalanine or tryptophan, likely indicating a read error. The rearrangement joins TRBV4-2 to TRBJ2-1, with 11 bases that match TRBD2. CDR1 and CDR2 from the germline V gene are LGHNA and YNFKEQ. J was trimmed by 4 bases and V by 0 bases; bases with no gene match: 11. The CDR3 has 19 residues. The CDR3, as DNA: TGTGCCAGCAGCCAAGAAGAAGGTAGCGGGAGGGTCCAGTACAATGAGCAGTTCTCC. Translated, it gives CASSQEEGSGRVQYNEQFS.

About this clonotype itself: Sequence at one end of the junction differs from germline and may be a read error. The chain recombines TRBV6-5 with TRBJ2-1, with 8 bases matching TRBD2. CDR3 size: 16 residues. Germline assignment: CDR1 MNHEY and CDR2 SVGAGI. CDR3 sequence reads: CASSYSVTSGHNEQLF. CDR3 DNA sequence: TGTGCCAGCAGTTACTCGGTTACTAGCGGTCACAATGAGCAGCTCTTC.

Of note for this clonotype: Since the CDR3 does not end with the conserved phenylalanine or tryptophan, this likely comes from a read error. For the CDR3, the DNA is TGTGCCATCACCCAGGGGTGGCAGGGTGCCTACGAGCAGTACTCC. This translates into CAITQGWQGAYEQYS. The chain carries TRBV10-3 and TRBJ2-7; a possible D gene is TRBD1 (6 bases). Germline CDR1 ENHRY, CDR2 SYGVKD. This CDR3 is 15 amino acids long. V was shortened by 7 bases and J by 2 bases, with 18 bases between the two germline ends.